This TCR beta chain appears in the sequencing data of a study of CD8+CD57+ T cells in acquired aplastic anemia (dated 2018 in TCRdb). Study-wide context: DNA extracted from sorted CD4+ and CD8+ cells had a mean of about 3.2 ug, with a range of roughly 0.17 to 30 ug. Mean read counts for healthy donor samples were 10 million to 10.8 million for CD4+ cells and 11.0 million for CD8+ cells. Results the study describes overall, beyond this receptor: Although under 35 CD8+ CDR3 sequences were shared by patients and controls, these sequences appeared highly expressed in patients and within the immunodominant clones of patients. Between patients and healthy controls, no significant difference in CD8+ Simpson's diversity was found (P=0.060).

V and J are trimmed by 1 base and 0 bases, and the gene matches miss 5 bases of the junction. From its cysteine to its phenylalanine, the CDR3 spans 15 amino acids. Only CDR3 DNA is held: 45 bases, read in frame from base 1. CDR1 and CDR2 were assigned from the germline V gene (reference sequence) as GTSNPN and SVGIG. This clonotype showed up just a few times. The specificity of this receptor is unknown. Per-base quality was not reported, and no clone a single base away is much larger than it. Genomic DNA was used as template for profiling of TCR beta VDJ combinations and CDR3 sequences. An Illumina HiSeq 2000 was the platform used for TCR repertoire sequencing. The study's own analysis went as follows. TRBV/TRBJ rearrangement plots, CDR3 size and DJ length profiles, and Simpson's diversity index were used to assess repertoires. The immunodominant clone was defined as the most abundant DNA sequence in deep sequencing data. CDR3 amino acid sequences were checked for sharing between subjects and were compared against published repertoires and the VDJdb database. The public reads were reanalyzed by TCRdb: fastp trimming at Q25, MiXCR alignment, in-frame beta chains only. Rows are combined by CDR3 protein, so each entry shows the most common genes and DNA. The V and J calls reflect TCRdb's pipeline rather than the authors' work. Within this sample are 180,000 or so distinct CDR3 sequences, with around 45% of them counted one time only. About 2.9% of the sample goes to the ten largest clones.

TCR repertoires of sorted CD4+ and CD8+ blood T cells from severe aplastic anemia patients and healthy subjects were deep-sequenced in the study. Ficoll-Paque density gradient centrifugation was used to isolate peripheral blood mononuclear cells. Before DNA extraction, CD4+ and CD8+ T cells were sorted with FACS or magnetic beads. This clonotype was sampled from a human donor in good health. Sequenced input: sorted CD4+, CD8+, or CD8+CD57+ T cells (not recorded which) from PBMCs. The rearranged chain carries TRBV30 and TRBJ1-1; 7 central nucleotides agree with TRBD1. CDR3 protein: CAWSARQGMNTEAFF. At the DNA level, the sequence is TGTGCCTGGAGTGCTCGACAGGGAATGAACACTGAAGCTTTCTTT.